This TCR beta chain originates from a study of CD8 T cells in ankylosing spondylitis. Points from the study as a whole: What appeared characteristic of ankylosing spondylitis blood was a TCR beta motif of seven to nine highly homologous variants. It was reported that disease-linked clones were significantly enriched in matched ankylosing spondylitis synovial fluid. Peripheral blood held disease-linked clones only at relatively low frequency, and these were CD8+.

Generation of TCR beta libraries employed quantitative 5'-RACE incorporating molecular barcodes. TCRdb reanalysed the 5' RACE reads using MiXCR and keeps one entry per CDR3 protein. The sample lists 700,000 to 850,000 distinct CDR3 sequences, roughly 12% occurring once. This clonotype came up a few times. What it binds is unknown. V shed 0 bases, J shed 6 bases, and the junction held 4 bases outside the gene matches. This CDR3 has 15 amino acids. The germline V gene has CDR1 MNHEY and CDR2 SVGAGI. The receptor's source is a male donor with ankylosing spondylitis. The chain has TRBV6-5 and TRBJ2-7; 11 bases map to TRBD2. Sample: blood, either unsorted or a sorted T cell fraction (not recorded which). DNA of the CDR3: TGTGCCAGCAGTTACTCTAGCGGGGGGGCCTTCGAGCAGTACTTC. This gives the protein CASSYSSGGAFEQYF.